The 30 T cell receptor beta chains presented below share a single source sample, sequenced in a study of T-cell memory formation after mild COVID-19. TCRdb called the 5' RACE reads again in MiXCR, with one record for every CDR3 protein. The profile covers roughly 300,000 distinct CDR3 sequences, with around 15% appearing a single time and 23% taken by the ten largest. The sequenced sample consisted of PBMCs or a T cell subset sorted from them (not recorded which). These receptors came from a man between 18 and 29 years old who had mild COVID-19 (a few samples of this study predate the infection). Cell type and time point are not known.

This clonotype was counted many times. This rearrangement joins TRBV29-1 to TRBJ2-5, with D perhaps TRBD1 or TRBD2 (6 bases each). The CDR3 covers 15 residues. Per the germline V gene, CDR1 is SQVTM and CDR2 is ANQGSEA. V lost 4 bases and J lost 10, with 25 bases in between. The CDR3 sequence is CSVGQLASGGGGQYF. CDR3 DNA sequence: TGCAGCGTTGGCCAACTAGCAAGCGGAGGGGGTGGCCAGTACTTC.

The chain carries TRBV2 and TRBJ1-1, with TRBD1 matching 7 bases. J lost 4 bases, V lost 4 bases, and 3 bases had no gene match. Germline CDR1 SNHLY, CDR2 FYNNEI. This CDR3 region has 13 residues. The CDR3 DNA is TGTGCCAGCAGTGCCGGGACAGCCACTGAAGCTTTCTTT. Its translation: CASSAGTATEAFF. Using reference TRBV2 and TRBJ1-1 for the parts outside the CDR3, the full variable domain is EPEVTQTPSHQVTQMGQEVILRCVPISNHLYFYWYRQILGQKVEFLVSFYNNEISEKSEIFDDQFSVERPDGSNFTLKIRSTKLEDSAMYFCASSAGTATEAFFGQGTRLTVV.

This clonotype has just a few counts. The chain links TRBV5-1 to TRBJ2-1; D is undetermined. The CDR3 has 12 residues. Germline CDR1 is SGHRS and CDR2 is YFSETQ. V was cut by 5 bases and J by 8 bases, with 11 bases left in between. In DNA form, the CDR3 reads TGCGCCAGCAGGCAGGCTAGATATGAGCAGTTCTTC. Translation gives CASRQARYEQFF.

This clonotype was seen a few times. The chain links TRBV15 to TRBJ2-3, with TRBD2 identical over 11 bases. With 1 base clipped from V and 0 bases from J, the junction kept 9 bases outside the gene matches. From germline, CDR1 is LNHNV and CDR2 YYDKDF (reference sequence). CDR3 length equals 19 residues. The CDR3 bases are TGTGCCACCAGCAGAGGGACTAGCGGGTCCTTCACTAGCACAGATACGCAGTATTTT. It encodes CATSRGTSGSFTSTDTQYF.

This clonotype was detected only once. The chain is built from TRBV7-9 and TRBJ2-7, with D perhaps TRBD2 (7 bases). Germline-derived CDR1 and CDR2 are SEHNR and FQNEAQ (reference sequence). The length of the CDR3 is 16 residues. Trimming took 4 bases from V and 1 from J, leaving 17 bases between them. Here the CDR3 reads CASSWGGRETSYEQYF. The CDR3 bases are TGTGCCAGCAGCTGGGGGGGCAGGGAAACTTCCTACGAGCAGTACTTC.

The chain combines TRBV24-1 with TRBJ2-7, with D uncertain. The ends were cut back, 7 bases at V and 4 bases at J, with 7 bases in the middle. The germline gives CDR1 KGHDR, CDR2 SFDVKD. The CDR3 has 11 amino acids. CDR3 region: CATRLGYEQYV. The CDR3 nucleotides read TGTGCCACCAGGTTGGGTTACGAGCAGTACGTC.

The sample holds many counts of this clonotype. The V call is TRBV27, the J call TRBJ2-3; D gene uncertain. Looked up from germline, CDR1 is MNHEY and CDR2 is SMNVEV (reference sequence). The V end lost 6 bases, the J end lost 0 bases, and 4 bases lay between the germline ends. The CDR3 runs 12 residues. The CDR3 DNA reads TGTGCCAGCAGGACTAGCACAGATACGCAGTATTTT. The encoded protein is CASRTSTDTQYF.

The sample holds a few counts of this clonotype. The V gene is TRBV5-6, the J gene TRBJ1-5, with 9 bases matching TRBD1. Germline V gene lookup returns CDR1 SGHDT and CDR2 YYEEEE. Trimming took 4 bases from V and 7 from J; bases not matched to a gene: 6. The CDR3 is 14 amino acids. Written as DNA, the CDR3 is TGTGCCAGCAGCCTAACAGGGGGCGGGCAGCCCCAGCATTTT. It is translated as CASSLTGGGQPQHF.

This sequence joins TRBV3-1 and TRBJ1-4; 9 bases line up with TRBD1. The CDR3 is 15 residues long. The germline CDR1 and CDR2 sequences are LGHDT and YNNKEL (reference sequence). V shed 4 bases and J 5 bases; nucleotides not matched to a gene: 5. The CDR3 DNA is TGTGCCAGCAGCCGGGCGACAGGGGGGAATGAAAAACTGTTTTTT. Its protein is CASSRATGGNEKLFF.

CDR3 loop: CASSPPGGGSSYNEQFF. As DNA, the CDR3 is TGCGCCAGCAGCCCCCCCGGCGGGGGGAGCTCCTACAATGAGCAGTTCTTC. The chain recombines TRBV5-1 with TRBJ2-1, with 8 bases identical to TRBD2. Germline CDR1 SGHRS, CDR2 YFSETQ. The CDR3 runs 17 residues. The J segment lost 0 bases and the V segment lost 4 bases, leaving 9 bases of the junction unmatched.

The chain recombines TRBV7-9 with TRBJ1-2; no clear D gene. Deletions cut 3 bases from V and 4 bases from J, with 9 bases between. The germline CDR1 and CDR2 sequences are SEHNR and FQNEAQ (reference sequence). This CDR3 is built from 13 residues. The CDR3 protein is CASSFVTTYGYTF. CDR3 bases: TGTGCCAGCAGCTTTGTGACCACCTATGGCTACACCTTC.

The chain links TRBV18 to TRBJ1-2; D gene ambiguous. The CDR3 has 15 residues. Germline V gives CDR1 KGHSH, CDR2 LQKENI. Trimming shortened V by 2 bases and J by 5 bases, and 15 bases separated the two germline ends. CDR3 DNA: TGTGCCAGCTCACCAGCGGCAGGATCTGAATATGGCTACACCTTC. Its translation: CASSPAAGSEYGYTF.

This clonotype was counted only a few times. This chain links TRBV4-2 with TRBJ2-3; D is possibly TRBD2 (6 bases). Germline V gene sequence: CDR1 LGHNA, CDR2 YNFKEQ. This CDR3 comprises 15 residues. V was trimmed by 5 bases and J by 3 bases, leaving 15 bases between them. CDR3 nucleotide sequence: TGTGCCAGCAGCGCGGATAACGGGGGAACAGATACGCAGTATTTT. As protein: CASSADNGGTDTQYF.

In this sample, this clonotype turned up a few times. The chain couples TRBV20-1 to TRBJ2-2; D remains unclear. Trimming left V 5 bases short and J 7 bases short, with 8 bases between. Germline values: CDR1 DFQATT, CDR2 SNEGSKA (reference sequence). There are 11 residues in the CDR3. CDR3 loop: CSAPLDGELFF. The CDR3, as DNA: TGCAGTGCTCCCCTGGACGGGGAGCTGTTTTTT.

This clonotype was counted many times. The J gene is TRBJ2-1, the V gene TRBV5-1; 9 positions match TRBD1. The CDR3 totals 14 residues. Germline CDR1 is SGHRS and CDR2 is YFSETQ. The ends lost 7 bases at V and 6 bases at J; junction bases unmatched: 8. In DNA, the CDR3 is TGCGCCAGCCAACAGGGGGCTGAGGGCAATGAGCAGTTCTTC. Protein: CASQQGAEGNEQFF.

This sequence joins TRBV6-5 and TRBJ2-7; TRBD1 agrees at 7 bases. The CDR3 runs to 15 residues. The V segment lost 7 bases and the J segment 7 bases; nucleotides outside the gene matches: 16. Germline-derived CDR1 and CDR2 are MNHEY and SVGAGI. The CDR3 protein is CASTLRDRAIDEQYF. CDR3 nucleotide sequence: TGTGCCAGCACCCTGCGTGACAGGGCCATCGATGAGCAGTACTTC.

V gene TRBV6-6 combines with J gene TRBJ2-3; 7 bases fit TRBD2. Germline loops: CDR1 MNHNY, CDR2 SVGAGI (reference sequence). V lost 0 bases to trimming and J lost 0 bases; unmatched junction nucleotides: 6. The CDR3 totals 17 residues. The DNA of the CDR3 is TGTGCCAGCAGTTACTCCATGCTAGCGGTCAGCACAGATACGCAGTATTTT. This translates into CASSYSMLAVSTDTQYF.

The chain carries TRBV5-1 and TRBJ2-7; TRBD1 matches at 7 bases. V lost 3 bases and J lost 1; bases outside the gene matches: 4. The CDR3 has 14 amino acids. Germline CDR1 is SGHRS and CDR2 is YFSETQ. The CDR3 DNA follows: TGCGCCAGCAGCTCCGGACAGGTATCCTACGAGCAGTACTTC. Translated: CASSSGQVSYEQYF.

This clonotype was counted between two and nine times. CDR3 loop: CASSPRRQAGTEAFF. Written as DNA, the CDR3 is TGTGCCAGCAGCCCCCGGAGACAGGCGGGCACTGAAGCTTTCTTT. The rearrangement links TRBV7-9 to TRBJ1-1; possibly TRBD1 for D (6 bases). With 5 bases removed from V and 4 bases from J, the gap between germline ends came to 17 bases. Germline assignment: CDR1 SEHNR and CDR2 FQNEAQ (reference sequence). The CDR3 covers 15 residues. Combining the CDR3 with reference TRBV7-9 and TRBJ1-1 gives the whole variable domain DTGVSQNPRHKITKRGQNVTFRCDPISEHNRLYWYRQTLGQGPEFLTYFQNEAQLEKSRLLSDRFSAERPKGSFSTLEIQRTEQGDSAMYLCASSPRRQAGTEAFFGQGTRLTVV.

This clonotype has more than one count but fewer than ten. The chain recombines TRBV4-3 with TRBJ2-2; D unresolved. With 4 bases removed from V and 3 bases from J, the gap between germline ends came to 9 bases. CDR1 is LGHNA and CDR2 is YSLEER in the germline V gene. This CDR3 is built from 14 residues. The CDR3 DNA reads TGCGCCAGCAGCCCACCACTCCACACCGGGGAGCTGTTTTTT. This translates into CASSPPLHTGELFF.

The chain couples TRBV20-1 to TRBJ1-4, with 7 bases identical to TRBD1. The CDR3 has 15 amino acids. Germline CDR1 reads DFQATT; CDR2 reads SNEGSKA (reference sequence). Trimming removed 3 bases from V and 8 bases from J; junction bases left unmatched: 12. For the CDR3, the DNA is TGCAGTGCTAGCCGAAAGACAGGGTTGGGGGAAAAACTGTTTTTT. Amino acid sequence: CSASRKTGLGEKLFF.

About this clonotype: With a much larger clone just one base away, this may be a read error. The V call is TRBV20-1, the J call TRBJ2-3; D ambiguous. The CDR3 contains 15 residues. The germline gives CDR1 DFQATT, CDR2 SNEGSKA (reference sequence). Trimming took off 2 bases at V and 5 bases at J, with 17 bases between the two ends. CDR3 amino acids: CSARSPDRHLDTQYF. CDR3 DNA: TGCAGTGCTAGAAGTCCAGATAGACATCTAGATACGCAGTATTTT.

This clonotype was observed a handful of times. The rearrangement links TRBV27 to TRBJ1-6; 9 nucleotides agree with TRBD1. Germline CDR1 MNHEY, CDR2 SMNVEV (reference sequence). The V segment lost 6 bases and the J segment 10 bases; nucleotides outside the gene matches: 7. The CDR3 loop spans 14 amino acids. CDR3 region: CASSTQGADSPLHF. CDR3 in DNA: TGTGCCAGCAGCACACAGGGGGCCGACTCACCCCTCCACTTT.

The gene calls are TRBV25-1 and TRBJ1-2; D call uncertain. V lost 6 bases and J lost 4, with 21 bases in between. Germline CDR1 reads MGHDK; CDR2 reads SYGVNS. This CDR3 is 16 amino acids long. CDR3 sequence reads: CASSPSYLADFYGYTF. DNA of the CDR3: TGTGCCAGCAGCCCGTCCTACCTGGCGGACTTCTATGGCTACACCTTC.

V usage is TRBV9 and J usage is TRBJ2-5, with TRBD2 matching 8 bases. Trimming at V came to 3 bases and at J to 1 base, leaving 2 bases not matched to a gene. Germline V CDR1 and CDR2: SGDLS, YYNGEE. This CDR3 comprises 14 residues. The CDR3 spells CASSAAGVQETQYF. CDR3 coding DNA: TGTGCCAGCAGCGCAGCGGGGGTCCAAGAGACCCAGTACTTC.

This clonotype is a singleton in its sample. This rearrangement joins TRBV12-3 or TRBV12-4 to TRBJ1-1, with 8 bases identical to TRBD1. The V gene end was trimmed by 1 base and the J gene end by 4 bases; junction bases not matched to a gene: 5. The CDR3 has 15 residues. The CDR3 loop reads CASSLGTGWSTEAFF. The CDR3 DNA reads TGTGCCAGCAGTTTAGGGACAGGGTGGTCCACTGAAGCTTTCTTT.

This clonotype was observed a few times. This rearrangement joins TRBV20-1 to TRBJ2-2, with TRBD2 as a possible D gene (6 bases). The V end lost 3 bases, the J end lost 1 base, and 9 bases lay between the germline ends. CDR1 is DFQATT and CDR2 is SNEGSKA in the germline V gene (reference sequence). There are 14 residues in the CDR3. The CDR3 loop is CSARVGGNTGELFF. For the CDR3, the DNA is TGCAGTGCTAGGGTGGGGGGGAACACCGGGGAGCTGTTTTTT.

V is TRBV10-2 and J is TRBJ1-5; no firm D call. Looked up from germline, CDR1 is WSHSY and CDR2 is SAAADI. The CDR3 is made up of 13 amino acids. Trimming removed 1 base at V and 3 bases at J, with 4 bases between. The CDR3: CASSEFNNQPQHF. CDR3 nucleotide sequence: TGCGCCAGCAGTGAGTTCAACAATCAGCCCCAGCATTTT.

This clonotype was picked up one time. The genes are TRBV5-1 and TRBJ2-7, with no clear D. CDR1 and CDR2 from the germline V gene are SGHRS and YFSETQ. This CDR3 comprises 15 residues. V shed 4 bases and J shed 0 bases, with 14 bases lying between them. The CDR3 protein is CASSLGALHSYEQYF. The CDR3 bases are TGCGCCAGCAGCCTCGGCGCACTACACTCCTACGAGCAGTACTTC.

In its sample, this clonotype was seen many times. The chain joins TRBV24-1 to TRBJ2-1; no clear D gene. Between the trimmed V and J ends, which lost 2 bases and 12 bases, there was a span of 10 bases. Germline V CDR1 and CDR2: KGHDR, SFDVKD. The CDR3 runs 12 residues. CDR3 sequence: CATSDSDRWQFF. The CDR3 DNA follows: TGTGCCACCAGTGATTCCGATCGTTGGCAGTTCTTC.